This T cell receptor beta chain was captured in a study of cytomegalovirus exposure and HLA in healthy donors. Overall study findings and caveats: TCR beta sequences reportedly predicted most subjects' HLA-A and HLA-B alleles accurately.

The PCR contained 60 Vbeta and 13 Jbeta primers. Libraries were prepared by immunoSEQ multiplex PCR; TCRdb keeps only in-frame clonotypes and omits some of them. The data hold about 200,000 clones, with roughly four fifths observed a single time. A remark on this clone: The antigen is unknown.

With V trimmed by 6 bases and J by 7 bases, 2 bases remained unmatched. Germline CDR1 ENHRY, CDR2 SYGVKD. The CDR3 covers 12 residues. The donors gave bone marrow, and they were healthy. The sequenced sample was PBMCs. The V gene is TRBV10-3, the J gene TRBJ1-2; 10 nucleotides agree with TRBD1. This clonotype originated in a boy between 2 and 15 years old in good health and CMV-seronegative. CDR3 DNA: TGTGCCATCAGGGGACAGGGGACTGGCTACACCTTC. It translates to CAIRGQGTGYTF.